This entry concerns a single TCR beta chain. Antigen specificity is unknown. V lost 0 bases, J lost 0 bases, and 8 bases lay in between. The CDR3 length is 15 residues. Germline V gives CDR1 MNHEY, CDR2 SVGAGI. This record comes from a study of cytomegalovirus exposure and HLA in healthy donors. 60 Vbeta and 13 Jbeta primers were used in PCR. Profiled with immunoSEQ multiplex PCR; TCRdb holds only in-frame clones, not every one. The sample lists 180,000 or so clones, around 80% seen once, with around 2.3% in the top ten. Whole-study results and caveats: With later analysis, a missense DCLRE1C variant became linked to TCR beta V- and J-gene trimming. Accurate prediction of HLA-A and HLA-B alleles (for most subjects) was reportedly achieved from TCR beta sequences.

Source material: PBMCs. V is TRBV6-5 and J is TRBJ1-1; unclear D gene. The TCR comes from a woman aged 45-59 years in good health and CMV-seronegative. CDR3 in DNA: TGTGCCAGCAGTTACTCCGGGAATCTGAACACTGAAGCTTTCTTT. It specifies CASSYSGNLNTEAFF.